One and the same sample provided the 5 T cell receptor beta chains below, sequenced in a study of CXCR3-negative and CXCR3-positive naive CD8 T cells. Study-wide results and caveats: The TRB CDR3s that CXCR3-positive naive cells carried were more hydrophobic than those of CXCR3-negative naive cells.

The TRB cDNA libraries were prepared by 5' RACE with UMI labels. After re-calling the 5' RACE reads, TCRdb lists one entry per CDR3 protein, DNA absent. The listing contains 140,000 to 150,000 distinct CDR3 sequences. These receptors' antigens are unknown. Source material: naive CXCR3+ CD8+ T cells from blood. The subset: CD45RO-CCR7+CD27+CD95- naive CD8+ T cells expressing CXCR3 (TNR3+). Source of these receptors: a human donor in good health. Some clones in this sample may be carry-over from other donors' samples.

V usage is TRBV7-2 and J usage is TRBJ1-5. In germline, CDR1 is SGHTA, CDR2 FQGNSA. The CDR3 runs 14 residues. The chain's CDR3 is CASSLEGSLSPQHF. The entire variable domain, with the rest obtained from reference TRBV7-2 and TRBJ1-5, is as follows: GAGVSQSPSNKVTEKGKDVELRCDPISGHTALYWYRQSLGQGLEFLIYFQGNSAPDKSGLPSDRFSAERTGGSVSTLTIQRTQQEDSAVYLCASSLEGSLSPQHFGDGTRLSIL.

The chain recombines TRBV7-6 with TRBJ2-1; as DNA is missing, the TRBD1 call by TCRdb cannot be tested. The germline V gene encodes CDR1 SGHVS and CDR2 FNYEAQ. CDR3 length: 15 amino acids. The CDR3 sequence: CASSFRDNSYNEQFF.

The V and J genes are TRBV2 and TRBJ2-1; lacking DNA, the TRBD2 call made by TCRdb goes unchecked. The CDR3 has 15 amino acids. Germline V CDR1 and CDR2: SNHLY, FYNNEI. The CDR3 reads CASTLLAGAYNEQFF.

The rearrangement joins TRBV27 to TRBJ1-2. Per the germline V gene, CDR1 is MNHEY and CDR2 is SMNVEV (reference sequence). CDR3 length: 17 residues. CDR3: CASSLGPGGTSGYGYTF.

The genes are TRBV7-9 and TRBJ2-1; the TCRdb call, TRBD1, lacks DNA for checking. This CDR3 region has 13 residues. Germline lookup yields CDR1 SEHNR and CDR2 FQNEAQ (reference sequence). The CDR3 sequence: CASSPQGGAEQFF.